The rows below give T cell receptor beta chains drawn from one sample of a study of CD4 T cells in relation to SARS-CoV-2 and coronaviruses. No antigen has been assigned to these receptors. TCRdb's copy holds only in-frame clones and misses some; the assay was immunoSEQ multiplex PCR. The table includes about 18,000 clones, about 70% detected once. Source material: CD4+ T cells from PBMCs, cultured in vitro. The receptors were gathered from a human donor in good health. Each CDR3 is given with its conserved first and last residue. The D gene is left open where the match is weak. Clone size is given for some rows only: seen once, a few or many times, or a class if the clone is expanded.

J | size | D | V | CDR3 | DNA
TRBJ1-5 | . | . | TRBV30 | CAWSLSGNQPQHF | TGTGCCTGGAGTTTATCAGGGAATCAGCCCCAGCATTTT
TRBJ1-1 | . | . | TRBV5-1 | CASSLMGRTEAFF | TGCGCCAGCAGCTTAATGGGTCGCACTGAAGCTTTCTTT
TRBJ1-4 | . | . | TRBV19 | CASSIDPTAFNEKLFF | TGTGCCAGTAGTATAGATCCAACAGCTTTTAATGAAAAACTGTTTTTT
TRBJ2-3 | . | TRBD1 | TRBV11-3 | CASSLGDRGSPNTDTQYF | TGTGCCAGCAGCTTAGGGGACAGGGGGTCCCCCAACACAGATACGCAGTATTTT
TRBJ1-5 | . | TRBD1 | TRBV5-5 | CASSLRTGTAYSNQPQHF | TGTGCCAGCAGCCTGCGGACAGGGACGGCCTATAGCAATCAGCCCCAGCATTTT
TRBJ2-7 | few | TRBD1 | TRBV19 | CASSTSTTGASEQYF | TGTGCCAGTAGTACCTCTACAACAGGGGCTAGCGAGCAGTACTTC
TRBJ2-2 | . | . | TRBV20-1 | CSAIESDTGELFF | TGCAGTGCTATTGAGAGCGACACCGGGGAGCTGTTTTTT
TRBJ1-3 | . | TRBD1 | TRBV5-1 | CASSFEDRGFGGNTIYF | TGCGCCAGCAGCTTTGAGGACAGGGGGTTTGGTGGAAACACCATATATTTT
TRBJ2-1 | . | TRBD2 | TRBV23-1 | CASSQSGAGTINEQFF | TGCGCCAGCAGTCAGTCTGGGGCAGGGACTATCAATGAGCAGTTCTTC
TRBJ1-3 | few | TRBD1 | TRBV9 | CASSVTGAGNTIYF | TGTGCCAGCAGCGTGACAGGGGCTGGAAACACCATATATTTT
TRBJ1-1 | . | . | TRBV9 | CASSVRPGYTEAFF | TGTGCCAGCAGCGTACGTCCGGGCTACACTGAAGCTTTCTTT
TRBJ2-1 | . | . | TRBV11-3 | CASSLGRREPREEFF | TGTGCCAGCAGCTTAGGGAGGAGGGAGCCCCGAGAAGAGTTCTTC
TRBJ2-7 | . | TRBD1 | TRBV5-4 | CASSLVQGAGEQYF | TGTGCCAGCAGCTTGGTCCAGGGGGCTGGCGAGCAGTACTTC
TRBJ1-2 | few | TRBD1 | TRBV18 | CASSSETGAYGYTF | TGTGCCAGCTCATCCGAGACAGGGGCCTATGGCTACACCTTC
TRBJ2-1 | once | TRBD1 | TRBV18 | CASSPLGQGGNEQFF | TGTGCCAGCTCACCACTGGGACAGGGGGGGAATGAGCAGTTCTTC
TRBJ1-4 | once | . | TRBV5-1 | CASSLGQNTNNEKLFF | TGCGCCAGCAGCCTCGGACAAAATACGAATAATGAAAAACTGTTTTTT
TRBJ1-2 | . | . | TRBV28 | CASSTPGANYGYTF | TGTGCCAGCAGTACCCCCGGGGCTAACTATGGCTACACCTTC
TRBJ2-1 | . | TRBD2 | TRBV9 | CASSPRSGMSAGEQFF | TGTGCCAGCAGCCCACGAAGCGGGATGAGTGCGGGTGAGCAGTTCTTC
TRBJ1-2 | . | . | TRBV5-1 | CASSLKTLAPNYGYTF | TGCGCCAGCAGCTTGAAGACACTCGCCCCTAACTATGGCTACACCTTC
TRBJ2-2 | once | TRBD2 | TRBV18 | CASSLLAGDTGELFF | TGTGCCAGCTCACTTCTAGCGGGAGATACCGGGGAGCTGTTTTTT
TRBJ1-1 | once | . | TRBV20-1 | CSARVYPEAFF | TGCAGTGCTAGGGTCTATCCTGAAGCTTTCTTT
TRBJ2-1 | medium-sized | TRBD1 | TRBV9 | CASSVAPGQGYNEQFF | TGTGCCAGCAGCGTAGCCCCGGGACAGGGCTACAATGAGCAGTTCTTC
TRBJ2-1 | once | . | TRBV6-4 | CASSDGTLPGNEQFF | TGTGCCAGCAGTGACGGAACTTTACCTGGGAATGAGCAGTTCTTC
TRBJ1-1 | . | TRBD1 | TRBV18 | CASSPRTGLGTEAFF | TGTGCCAGCTCACCTCGGACAGGATTGGGCACTGAAGCTTTCTTT
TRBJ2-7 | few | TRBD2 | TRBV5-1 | CASKGLAGTSYEQYF | TGCGCCAGCAAGGGACTAGCGGGAACTTCCTACGAGCAGTACTTC
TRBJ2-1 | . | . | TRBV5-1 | CASSLAGFDNEQFF | TGCGCCAGCAGCTTAGCCGGGTTTGACAATGAGCAGTTCTTC
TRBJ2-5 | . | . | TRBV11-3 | CASSLGDGQETQYF | TGTGCCAGCAGCTTAGGCGACGGCCAAGAGACCCAGTACTTC
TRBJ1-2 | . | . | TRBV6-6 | CASRPSGTSSGYGYTF | TGTGCCAGCAGGCCCTCCGGGACTTCCTCGGGCTATGGCTACACCTTC
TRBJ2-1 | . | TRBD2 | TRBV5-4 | CASSRGLAGENNEQFF | TGTGCCAGCAGCCGGGGACTAGCGGGGGAGAACAATGAGCAGTTCTTC
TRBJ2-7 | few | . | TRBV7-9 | CASSQDGQPTYEQYF | TGTGCCAGCAGCCAGGACGGACAACCAACCTACGAGCAGTACTTC
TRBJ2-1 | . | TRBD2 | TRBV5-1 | CASSLGSSGLIYNEQFF | TGCGCCAGCAGCTTGGGGTCTAGCGGGCTAATCTACAATGAGCAGTTCTTC
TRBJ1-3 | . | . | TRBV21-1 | CASSKVGGVSGNTIYF | TGTGCCAGCAGCAAAGTGGGGGGGGTCTCTGGAAACACCATATATTTT
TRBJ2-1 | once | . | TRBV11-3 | CASSLATYNEQFF | TGTGCCAGCAGCTTAGCGACCTACAATGAGCAGTTCTTC
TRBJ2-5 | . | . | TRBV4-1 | CASSSKDFAQETQYF | TGCGCCAGCAGCTCGAAGGACTTCGCCCAAGAGACCCAGTACTTC
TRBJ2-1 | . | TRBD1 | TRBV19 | CASSNLPGQKANEQFF | TGTGCCAGTAGTAACCTGCCGGGACAGAAGGCGAATGAGCAGTTCTTC
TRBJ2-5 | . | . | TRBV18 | CASSPAGRPGETQYF | TGTGCCAGCTCTCCGGCCGGTCGGCCAGGGGAGACCCAGTACTTC
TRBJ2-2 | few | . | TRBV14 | CASSQLGPGELFF | TGTGCCAGCAGCCAATTAGGGCCCGGGGAGCTGTTTTTT
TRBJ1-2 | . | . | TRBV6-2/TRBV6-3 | CASSFGDYGYTF | TGTGCCAGCAGTTTCGGGGACTATGGCTACACCTTC
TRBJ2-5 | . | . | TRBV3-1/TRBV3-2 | CASSQGSGRGTQYF | TGTGCCAGCAGCCAAGGGTCGGGGCGCGGGACCCAGTACTTC
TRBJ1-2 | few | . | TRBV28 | CASRGFYPAGGYTF | TGTGCCAGCAGGGGATTTTACCCAGCGGGCGGCTACACCTTC
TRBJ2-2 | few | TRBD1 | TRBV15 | CATSSLIGQGIGELFF | TGTGCCACCAGCAGCCTCATAGGACAGGGGATCGGGGAGCTGTTTTTT
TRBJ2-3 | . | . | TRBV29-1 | CSVEISRATDTQYF | TGCAGCGTTGAAATTTCGCGAGCCACAGATACGCAGTATTTT
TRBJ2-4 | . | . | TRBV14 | CASSHGGLALAKNIQYF | TGTGCCAGCAGTCACGGAGGATTAGCCCTGGCCAAAAACATTCAGTACTTC
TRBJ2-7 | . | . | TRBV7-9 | CASSPGKGVSYEQYF | TGTGCCAGCAGCCCAGGGAAGGGGGTATCCTACGAGCAGTACTTC
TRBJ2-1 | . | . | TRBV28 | CASSRTTGGQFF | TGTGCCAGCAGTCGCACGACAGGCGGGCAGTTCTTC